These T cell receptor beta chains were read from a single sample in a study of T cell responses to AZD1222 COVID-19 vaccine. Clones were sequenced by immunoSEQ multiplex PCR, and TCRdb holds only the in-frame ones, with some missing. The sample contains 150,000 or so clones, nearly 90% of which appear only once. This specimen consisted of peripheral blood, obtained on day 0 of AZD1222 vaccination. All receptors come from an adult in good health. The CDR3 runs from the conserved cysteine through the conserved F or W. Fields, in order: J gene, V gene, clone size, D gene, CDR3 protein, CDR3 DNA. A D gene is named only where the DNA matches it firmly. Clone size is given for some rows only: seen once, a few or many times, or a class if the clone is expanded.

TRBJ1-6	TRBV30	few	TRBD1	CAWKTSGTVDSPLHF	TGTGCCTGGAAGACCTCCGGGACAGTCGATTCACCCCTCCACTTT
TRBJ2-7	TRBV9	.	.	CASSGPGLAAYEQYF	TGTGCCAGCAGCGGGCCCGGGTTAGCGGCCTACGAGCAGTACTTC
TRBJ2-5	TRBV6-6	.	.	CASTEGLNRGETQYF	TGTGCCAGCACGGAGGGCCTCAACCGGGGAGAGACCCAGTACTTC
TRBJ1-4	TRBV28	.	TRBD1	CASSSGGEKLFF	TGTGCCAGCAGTTCAGGGGGCGAAAAACTGTTTTTT
TRBJ2-2	TRBV7-2	.	TRBD1	CASTTGGASGELFF	TGTGCCAGCACAACAGGGGGCGCTTCCGGGGAGCTGTTTTTT
TRBJ2-1	TRBV10-1	.	.	CASSESPREQFF	TGCGCCAGCAGTGAGTCCCCACGTGAGCAGTTCTTC
TRBJ2-2	TRBV7-9	.	.	CASSLISQQLNTGELFF	TGTGCCAGCAGCTTAATCTCGCAGCAATTGAACACCGGGGAGCTGTTTTTT
TRBJ1-5	TRBV27	.	.	CASSPQGGLMPQHF	TGTGCCAGCAGTCCACAGGGTGGGTTGATGCCCCAGCATTTT
TRBJ2-1	TRBV28	.	TRBD1	CASRPAGQAYNEQFF	TGTGCCAGCCGACCGGCAGGACAGGCCTACAATGAGCAGTTCTTC
TRBJ2-7	TRBV7-6	.	.	CASSLGLLDGSYEQYF	TGTGCCAGCAGCTTAGGGCTCTTGGACGGCTCCTACGAGCAGTACTTC
TRBJ1-1	TRBV4-3	.	.	CASSRSLNTEAFF	TGCGCCAGCAGCCGAAGTCTGAACACTGAAGCTTTCTTT
TRBJ1-1	TRBV28	.	.	CASSLWPVTFF	TGTGCCAGCAGTTTATGGCCCGTCACTTTCTTT
TRBJ2-7	TRBV4-3	.	.	CASSQESQARSYEQYF	TGCGCCAGCAGCCAAGAATCTCAGGCCCGCTCCTACGAGCAGTACTTC
TRBJ1-2	TRBV29-1	.	.	CSVGGTNYGYTF	TGCAGCGTTGGAGGGACGAACTATGGCTACACCTTC
TRBJ1-3	TRBV5-1	.	.	CASSLAIQSYSGNTIYF	TGCGCCAGCAGCTTGGCCATACAGTCCTACTCTGGAAACACCATATATTTT
TRBJ2-7	TRBV7-2	.	.	CASSYRGGHSSSGSYEQYF	TGTGCCAGCAGCTACAGAGGGGGGCATAGTAGTTCGGGCTCCTACGAGCAGTACTTC
TRBJ2-1	TRBV19	.	TRBD2	CACASGSSDEQFF	TGTGCCTGTGCTAGCGGGAGTAGCGATGAGCAGTTCTTC
TRBJ2-2	TRBV7-3	.	.	CASSRRRGSGELFF	TGTGCCAGCAGTCGCCGAAGAGGATCCGGGGAGCTGTTTTTT
TRBJ1-2	TRBV28	.	.	CASSLSDRPSNGYTF	TGTGCCAGCAGTTTATCCGACAGGCCTTCCAATGGCTACACCTTC
TRBJ1-1	TRBV10-1	.	TRBD1	CASSPGQGGPEAFF	TGCGCCAGCAGCCCGGGACAGGGAGGCCCTGAAGCTTTCTTT
TRBJ2-3	TRBV7-8	once	.	CASSLAPSGSTDTQYF	TGTGCCAGCAGCTTAGCGCCTTCAGGGAGCACAGATACGCAGTATTTT
TRBJ1-1	TRBV11-2	.	.	CASSSVDPEAFF	TGTGCCAGCAGCTCGGTAGATCCCGAAGCTTTCTTT
TRBJ1-2	TRBV28	.	TRBD1	CASSLTGTGYGYTF	TGTGCCAGCAGTTTAACAGGGACAGGCTATGGCTACACCTTC
TRBJ1-2	TRBV4-3	.	.	CASSPGDGGAYGYTF	TGCGCCAGCAGCCCCGGCGATGGGGGCGCGTATGGCTACACCTTC
TRBJ2-7	TRBV15	once	TRBD2	CATSRAREGSYEQYF	TGTGCCACCAGCAGAGCGCGGGAGGGCTCCTACGAGCAGTACTTC
TRBJ2-1	TRBV18	few	TRBD2	CASSPPTWTSGNLQFF	TGTGCCAGCTCACCACCGACTTGGACTAGCGGGAATTTGCAGTTCTTC
TRBJ2-7	TRBV5-1	once	TRBD1	CASSLIRGGTGGGEQYF	TGCGCCAGCAGCTTGATCCGGGGCGGGACAGGGGGCGGCGAGCAGTACTTC
TRBJ2-1	TRBV7-2	.	TRBD1	CASSLTGGLYNEQFF	TGTGCCAGCAGCTTAACAGGGGGCCTTTACAATGAGCAGTTCTTC
TRBJ2-1	TRBV5-4	.	TRBD2	CASSSKAGGHEQFF	TGTGCCAGCAGCTCAAAAGCGGGAGGTCATGAGCAGTTCTTC
TRBJ2-1	TRBV6-6	.	.	CASSLDYVLDNEQFF	TGTGCCAGCAGTCTGGACTATGTCCTGGACAATGAGCAGTTCTTC
TRBJ2-7	TRBV28	.	.	CASSFRTGSIAGFYEQYF	TGTGCCAGCAGTTTCCGGACAGGGAGTATAGCGGGGTTCTACGAGCAGTACTTC
TRBJ1-1	TRBV10-3	.	.	CAISAHTEAFF	TGTGCCATCAGTGCCCACACTGAAGCTTTCTTT
TRBJ2-7	TRBV10-3	.	TRBD2	CAISGGTSGAYEQYF	TGTGCCATCAGTGGCGGGACTAGCGGTGCTTACGAGCAGTACTTC
TRBJ1-5	TRBV7-2	.	.	CASSLGGPTSNQPQHF	TGTGCCAGCAGCTTAGGAGGTCCGACCAGCAATCAGCCCCAGCATTTT
TRBJ2-7	TRBV4-2	.	.	CASSQDSRDEQYF	TGTGCCAGCAGCCAAGATTCGAGGGACGAGCAGTACTTC
TRBJ1-4	TRBV28	.	.	CASSQRVGERGNEKLFF	TGTGCCAGCAGCCAGAGGGTGGGGGAAAGGGGGAACGAAAAACTGTTTTTT